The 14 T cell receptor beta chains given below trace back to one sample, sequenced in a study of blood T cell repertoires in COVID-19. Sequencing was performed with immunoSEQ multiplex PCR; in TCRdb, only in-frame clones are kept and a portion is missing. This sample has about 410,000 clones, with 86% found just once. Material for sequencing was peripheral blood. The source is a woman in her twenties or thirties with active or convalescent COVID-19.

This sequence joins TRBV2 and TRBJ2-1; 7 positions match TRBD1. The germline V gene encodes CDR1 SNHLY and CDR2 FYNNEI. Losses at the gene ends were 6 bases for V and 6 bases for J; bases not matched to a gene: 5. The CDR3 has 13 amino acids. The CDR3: CASSPTGSNEQFF. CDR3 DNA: TGTGCCAGCAGCCCGACAGGGAGCAATGAGCAGTTCTTC.

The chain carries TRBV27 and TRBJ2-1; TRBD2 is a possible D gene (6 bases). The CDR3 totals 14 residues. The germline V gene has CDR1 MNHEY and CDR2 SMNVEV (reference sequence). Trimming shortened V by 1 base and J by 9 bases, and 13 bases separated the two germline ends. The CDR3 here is CASSLYLARSEQFF. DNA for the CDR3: TGTGCCAGCAGTTTATACCTAGCGAGGAGTGAGCAGTTCTTC.

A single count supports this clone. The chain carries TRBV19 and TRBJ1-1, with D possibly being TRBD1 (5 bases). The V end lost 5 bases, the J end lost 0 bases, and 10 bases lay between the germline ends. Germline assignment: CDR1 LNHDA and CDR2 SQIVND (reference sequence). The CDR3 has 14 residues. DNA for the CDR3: TGTGCCAGTAGTCAGGGAACAGTGAACACTGAAGCTTTCTTT. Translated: CASSQGTVNTEAFF.

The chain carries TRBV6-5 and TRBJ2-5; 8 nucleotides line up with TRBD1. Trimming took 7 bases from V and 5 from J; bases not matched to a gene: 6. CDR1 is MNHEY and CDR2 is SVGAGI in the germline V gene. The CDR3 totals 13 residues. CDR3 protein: CASILTGVETQYF. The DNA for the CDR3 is TGTGCCAGCATCCTGACAGGGGTGGAGACCCAGTACTTC.

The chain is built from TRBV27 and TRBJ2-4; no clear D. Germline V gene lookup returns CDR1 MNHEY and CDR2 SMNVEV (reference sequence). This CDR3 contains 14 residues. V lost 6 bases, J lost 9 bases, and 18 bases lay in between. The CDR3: CASSRPGAGGIQYF. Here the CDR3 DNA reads TGTGCCAGCAGCCGCCCGGGTGCTGGTGGCATTCAGTACTTC.

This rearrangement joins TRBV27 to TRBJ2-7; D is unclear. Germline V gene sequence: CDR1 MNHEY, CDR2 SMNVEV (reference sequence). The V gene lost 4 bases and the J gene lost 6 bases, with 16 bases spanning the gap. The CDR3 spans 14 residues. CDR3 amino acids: CASSYRSLTPEQYF. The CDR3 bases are TGTGCCAGCAGTTACAGATCCTTGACGCCCGAGCAGTACTTC.

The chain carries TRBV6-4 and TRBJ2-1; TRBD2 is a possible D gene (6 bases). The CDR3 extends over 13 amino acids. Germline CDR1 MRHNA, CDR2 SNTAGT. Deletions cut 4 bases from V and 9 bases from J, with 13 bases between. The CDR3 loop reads CASSAVRGGEQFF. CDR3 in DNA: TGTGCCAGCAGTGCCGTTCGGGGAGGTGAGCAGTTCTTC.

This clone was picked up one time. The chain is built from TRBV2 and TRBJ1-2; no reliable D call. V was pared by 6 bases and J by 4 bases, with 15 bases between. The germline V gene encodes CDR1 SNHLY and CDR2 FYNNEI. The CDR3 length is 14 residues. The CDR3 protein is CASRGPPDFYGYTF. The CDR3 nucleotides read TGTGCCAGCAGAGGTCCCCCGGACTTCTATGGCTACACCTTC. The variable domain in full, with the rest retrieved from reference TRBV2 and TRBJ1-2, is EPEVTQTPSHQVTQMGQEVILRCVPISNHLYFYWYRQILGQKVEFLVSFYNNEISEKSEIFDDQFSVERPDGSNFTLKIRSTKLEDSAMYFCASRGPPDFYGYTFGSGTRLTVV.

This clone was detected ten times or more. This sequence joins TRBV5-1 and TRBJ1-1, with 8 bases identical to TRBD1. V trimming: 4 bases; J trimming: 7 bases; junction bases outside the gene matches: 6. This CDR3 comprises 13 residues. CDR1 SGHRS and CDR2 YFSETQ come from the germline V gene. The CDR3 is CASSAQGVGEAFF. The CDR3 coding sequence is TGCGCCAGCAGCGCACAGGGGGTAGGTGAAGCTTTCTTT. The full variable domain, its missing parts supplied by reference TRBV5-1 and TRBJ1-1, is KAGVTQTPRYLIKTRGQQVTLSCSPISGHRSVSWYQQTPGQGLQFLFEYFSETQRNKGNFPGRFSGRQFSNSRSEMNVSTLELGDSALYLCASSAQGVGEAFFGQGTRLTVV.

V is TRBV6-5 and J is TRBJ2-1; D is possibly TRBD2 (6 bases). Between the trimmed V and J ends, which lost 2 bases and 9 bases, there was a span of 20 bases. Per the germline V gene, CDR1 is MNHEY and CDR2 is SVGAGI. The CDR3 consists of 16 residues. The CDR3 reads CASSYLGTVQATEQFF. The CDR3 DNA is TGTGCCAGCAGTTACCTTGGGACTGTGCAGGCGACTGAGCAGTTCTTC.

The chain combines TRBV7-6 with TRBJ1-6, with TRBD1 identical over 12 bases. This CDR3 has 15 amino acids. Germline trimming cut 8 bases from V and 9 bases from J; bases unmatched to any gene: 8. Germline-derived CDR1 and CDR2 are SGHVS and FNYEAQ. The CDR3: CASSEGQGARSPLHF. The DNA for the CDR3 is TGTGCCAGCTCAGAGGGACAGGGGGCCCGTTCACCCCTCCACTTT.

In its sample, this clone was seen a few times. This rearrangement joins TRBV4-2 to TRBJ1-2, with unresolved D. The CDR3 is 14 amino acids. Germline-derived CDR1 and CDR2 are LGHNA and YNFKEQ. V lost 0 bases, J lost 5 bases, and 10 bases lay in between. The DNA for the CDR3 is TGTGCCAGCAGCCAAGATCGTGTCCTGTATGGCTACACCTTC. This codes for CASSQDRVLYGYTF.

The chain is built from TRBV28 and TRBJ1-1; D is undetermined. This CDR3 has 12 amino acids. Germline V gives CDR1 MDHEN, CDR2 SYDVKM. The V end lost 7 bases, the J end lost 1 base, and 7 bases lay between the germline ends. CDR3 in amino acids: CASMLRNTEAFF. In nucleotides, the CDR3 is TGTGCCAGCATGTTGCGGAACACTGAAGCTTTCTTT.

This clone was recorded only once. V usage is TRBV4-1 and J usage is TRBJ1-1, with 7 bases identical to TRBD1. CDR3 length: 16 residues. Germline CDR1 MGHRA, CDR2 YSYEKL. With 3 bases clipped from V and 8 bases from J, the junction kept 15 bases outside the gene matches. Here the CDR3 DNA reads TGCGCCAGCAGCCAGGGCGAGACAGGGAGAGCGAAGGAAGCTTTCTTT. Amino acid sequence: CASSQGETGRAKEAFF.